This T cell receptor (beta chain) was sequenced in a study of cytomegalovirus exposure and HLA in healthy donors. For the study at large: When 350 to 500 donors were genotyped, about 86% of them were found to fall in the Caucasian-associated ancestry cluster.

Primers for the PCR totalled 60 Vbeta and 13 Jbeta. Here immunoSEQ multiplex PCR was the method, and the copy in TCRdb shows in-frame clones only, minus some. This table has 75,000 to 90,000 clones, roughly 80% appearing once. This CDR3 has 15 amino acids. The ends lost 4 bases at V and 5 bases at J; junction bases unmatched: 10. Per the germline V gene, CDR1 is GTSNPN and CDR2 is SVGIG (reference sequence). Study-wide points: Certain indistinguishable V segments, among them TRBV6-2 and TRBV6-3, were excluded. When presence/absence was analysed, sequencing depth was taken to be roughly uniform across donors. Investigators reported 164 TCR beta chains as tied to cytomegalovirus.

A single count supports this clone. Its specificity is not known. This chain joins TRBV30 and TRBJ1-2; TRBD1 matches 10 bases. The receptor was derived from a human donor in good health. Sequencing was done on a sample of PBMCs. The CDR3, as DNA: TGTGCCTGGAACCCGGGACAGGGGAAGAGATATGGCTACACCTTC. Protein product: CAWNPGQGKRYGYTF.